This T cell receptor (beta chain) was identified in a study of cytomegalovirus exposure and HLA in healthy donors. Worth noting for this clone: The antigen remains unidentified.

Clones were sequenced by immunoSEQ multiplex PCR, and TCRdb holds only the in-frame ones, with some missing. The sample shows 120,000 or so clones, about 89% of them seen only once. V was pared by 4 bases and J by 4 bases, with 17 bases between. CDR3 length: 15 residues. Germline V gene sequence: CDR1 GTSNPN, CDR2 SVGIG (reference sequence). Study observations and caveats: Cytomegalovirus association was assigned to approximately 160 TCR beta chains.

The V call is TRBV30, the J call TRBJ1-5, with unresolved D. This receptor was obtained from a woman under 30 in good health and CMV-seronegative. The sequencing input was PBMCs. The CDR3 sequence is CAWISGREANQPQHF. Here the CDR3 DNA reads TGTGCCTGGATCTCTGGGAGGGAGGCAAATCAGCCCCAGCATTTT.